A selection of T cell receptor beta chains follows, all from one sample in a study of regulatory T cells in long-lasting Graves disease. A single record per CDR3 protein comes from TCRdb applying MiXCR to the multiplex PCR reads. The sample carries about half a million distinct CDR3 sequences, around 12% recorded once. These sequences were also reported in another study, on T cells in Graves' hyperthyroidism and ophthalmopathy.

Here the sequenced sample was peripheral blood mononuclear cells (PBMCs), taken at new diagnosis, from a patient treated with antithyroid drugs. These receptors originate from a woman aged 25 to 39 with Graves disease. Each CDR3 is given with its conserved first and last residue. The D gene is left open where the match is weak. Expanded clones are given a class, and other clones once, few, many or no size at all.

V gene: TRBV11-2; CDR3 length: 15; D gene: NA; J gene: TRBJ2-7; clone size: many; CDR3 DNA: TGTGCCAGCAGCCCCCCCGCAGGTACATTCTACGAGCAGTACTTC; CDR3 protein: CASSPPAGTFYEQYF
V gene: TRBV30; CDR3 length: 13; D gene: NA; J gene: TRBJ1-4; clone size: many; CDR3 DNA: TGTGCCTGGAGTTCGGCTCAGAATGAAAAACTGTTTTTT; CDR3 protein: CAWSSAQNEKLFF
V gene: TRBV2; CDR3 length: 18; D gene: NA; J gene: TRBJ2-1; clone size: many; CDR3 DNA: TGTGCCAGCAGCTCTCCCCCAGGTACAGGTAAATCCTACAATGAGCAGTTCTTC; CDR3 protein: CASSSPPGTGKSYNEQFF
V gene: TRBV3-1; CDR3 length: 15; D gene: NA; J gene: TRBJ2-7; clone size: many; CDR3 DNA: TGTGCCAGCAGCCAAGATTTGGCCATTGGGTACGAGCAGTACTTC; CDR3 protein: CASSQDLAIGYEQYF
V gene: TRBV5-1; CDR3 length: 16; D gene: NA; J gene: TRBJ2-7; clone size: many; CDR3 DNA: TGCGCCAGCAGCTTGGGCCAGGCAGGGGAGGGCTACGAGCAGTACTTC; CDR3 protein: CASSLGQAGEGYEQYF
V gene: TRBV4-2; CDR3 length: 18; D gene: TRBD1; J gene: TRBJ1-3; clone size: few; CDR3 DNA: TGTGCCAGCAGCCGAGCGACAGGGGGCCGTGTCTCTGGAAACACCATATATTTT; CDR3 protein: CASSRATGGRVSGNTIYF
V gene: TRBV20-1; CDR3 length: 11; D gene: TRBD2; J gene: TRBJ2-1; clone size: many; CDR3 DNA: TGCAGTGGGCGCGGGGGCAATGAGCAGTTCTTC; CDR3 protein: CSGRGGNEQFF
V gene: TRBV4-2; CDR3 length: 16; D gene: TRBD2; J gene: TRBJ2-1; clone size: few; CDR3 DNA: TGTGCCAGCAGCGTTCTAGCGGCTCGGGGATACAATGAGCAGTTCTTC; CDR3 protein: CASSVLAARGYNEQFF
V gene: TRBV20-1; CDR3 length: 12; D gene: TRBD1; J gene: TRBJ1-1; clone size: many; CDR3 DNA: TGCAGTGCTAGTGCGGACAGGGGTGAAGCTTTCTTT; CDR3 protein: CSASADRGEAFF
V gene: TRBV7-9; CDR3 length: 16; D gene: NA; J gene: TRBJ2-1; clone size: many; CDR3 DNA: TGTGCCAGCAGCTTAGCTGGGCAGGGGTATGGCAATGAGCAGTTCTTC; CDR3 protein: CASSLAGQGYGNEQFF
V gene: TRBV29-1; CDR3 length: 12; D gene: NA; J gene: TRBJ2-7; clone size: many; CDR3 DNA: TGCAGCGTTGTGGGTTTTCGGGGCGAGCAGTACTTC; CDR3 protein: CSVVGFRGEQYF
V gene: TRBV6-2/TRBV6-3; CDR3 length: 17; D gene: TRBD2; J gene: TRBJ2-1; clone size: NA; CDR3 DNA: TGTGCCAGCAGTACTCGGACTAGCGGGAGGGCCGGGAATGAGCAGTTCTTC; CDR3 protein: CASSTRTSGRAGNEQFF
V gene: TRBV5-6; CDR3 length: 14; D gene: NA; J gene: TRBJ1-2; clone size: few; CDR3 DNA: TGTGCCAGCAGCTGGAGGACAGCCAACTATGGCTACACCTTC; CDR3 protein: CASSWRTANYGYTF
V gene: TRBV10-3; CDR3 length: 12; D gene: TRBD2; J gene: TRBJ2-1; clone size: few; CDR3 DNA: TGTGCCATCAGTGAGCAGGGAGGGATTGAGTTCTTC; CDR3 protein: CAISEQGGIEFF
V gene: TRBV5-5; CDR3 length: 13; D gene: NA; J gene: TRBJ2-7; clone size: NA; CDR3 DNA: TGTGCCAGCAGCTTGCGCGCAACCTACGAGCAGTACTTC; CDR3 protein: CASSLRATYEQYF
V gene: TRBV7-9; CDR3 length: 16; D gene: TRBD1; J gene: TRBJ2-7; clone size: many; CDR3 DNA: TGTGCCAGCAGCTCCCTACCTACAGGGGGCTCCTACGAGCAGTACTTC; CDR3 protein: CASSSLPTGGSYEQYF
V gene: TRBV30; CDR3 length: 14; D gene: NA; J gene: TRBJ2-7; clone size: many; CDR3 DNA: TGTGCCTGGGCCTTCCTCCCAGGCCCCTACGAGCAGTACTTC; CDR3 protein: CAWAFLPGPYEQYF
V gene: TRBV3-1; CDR3 length: 15; D gene: TRBD1; J gene: TRBJ1-1; clone size: NA; CDR3 DNA: TGTGCCAGCAGCGACTACAGGGGGATGAACACTGAAGCTTTCTTT; CDR3 protein: CASSDYRGMNTEAFF
V gene: TRBV12-5; CDR3 length: 14; D gene: NA; J gene: TRBJ1-1; clone size: many; CDR3 DNA: TGTGCTAGTGGTTTGCCACGGGGTACCACTGAAGCTTTCTTT; CDR3 protein: CASGLPRGTTEAFF
V gene: TRBV7-9; CDR3 length: 13; D gene: NA; J gene: TRBJ2-5; clone size: many; CDR3 DNA: TGTGCCAGCAGTTATACTGCGCAAGAGACCCAGTACTTC; CDR3 protein: CASSYTAQETQYF
V gene: TRBV9; CDR3 length: 15; D gene: NA; J gene: TRBJ2-2; clone size: many; CDR3 DNA: TGTGCCAGCAGTACCTCGGGGTCTGTAACCGGGGAGCTGTTTTTT; CDR3 protein: CASSTSGSVTGELFF
V gene: TRBV7-8; CDR3 length: 15; D gene: NA; J gene: TRBJ1-2; clone size: many; CDR3 DNA: TGTGCCAGCAGCTTAGCGCGCCATCGATTCTATGGCTACACCTTC; CDR3 protein: CASSLARHRFYGYTF
V gene: TRBV14; CDR3 length: 14; D gene: NA; J gene: TRBJ1-6; clone size: NA; CDR3 DNA: TGTGCCAGCAGCCAGGGACTCGAAAATTCACCCCTCCACTTT; CDR3 protein: CASSQGLENSPLHF
V gene: TRBV4-3; CDR3 length: 14; D gene: NA; J gene: TRBJ2-5; clone size: NA; CDR3 DNA: TGCGCCAGCAGCCAAGATACACGGCAAGAGACCCAGTACTTC; CDR3 protein: CASSQDTRQETQYF
V gene: TRBV20-1; CDR3 length: 12; D gene: TRBD2; J gene: TRBJ2-5; clone size: many; CDR3 DNA: TGCAGTGCTAGAGTGGGGGAGGGGACCCAGTACTTC; CDR3 protein: CSARVGEGTQYF
V gene: TRBV28; CDR3 length: 16; D gene: NA; J gene: TRBJ1-1; clone size: NA; CDR3 DNA: TGTGCCAGCAGTTCCCCGAGGACACAGGGTCACACTGAAGCTTTCTTT; CDR3 protein: CASSSPRTQGHTEAFF
V gene: TRBV6-1; CDR3 length: 13; D gene: TRBD2; J gene: TRBJ2-1; clone size: NA; CDR3 DNA: TGTGCCAGCACTAGCGGGTCGGGGTATGAGCAGTTCTTC; CDR3 protein: CASTSGSGYEQFF
V gene: TRBV5-6; CDR3 length: 14; D gene: TRBD2; J gene: TRBJ2-5; clone size: NA; CDR3 DNA: TGTGCCAGCAGAGAGCGGGGGAGGGGCGAGACCCAGTACTTC; CDR3 protein: CASRERGRGETQYF
V gene: TRBV7-3; CDR3 length: 12; D gene: NA; J gene: TRBJ2-7; clone size: NA; CDR3 DNA: TGTGCCAGCAGCTCGGGCTGGTACGAGCAGTACTTC; CDR3 protein: CASSSGWYEQYF
V gene: TRBV7-8; CDR3 length: 15; D gene: NA; J gene: TRBJ2-7; clone size: many; CDR3 DNA: TGTGCCAGCGGAGGGGAAGACAGGCCCTCCTACGAGCAGTACTTC; CDR3 protein: CASGGEDRPSYEQYF
V gene: TRBV18; CDR3 length: 15; D gene: TRBD1; J gene: TRBJ2-7; clone size: NA; CDR3 DNA: TGTGCCAGCTCACCAGAGCAGGGGGTGGCCTACGAGCAGTACTTC; CDR3 protein: CASSPEQGVAYEQYF
V gene: TRBV6-2/TRBV6-3; CDR3 length: 15; D gene: TRBD2; J gene: TRBJ2-7; clone size: NA; CDR3 DNA: TGTGCCAGCAGTGAAGGTAGCGGGAGCCCCTACGAGCAGTACTTC; CDR3 protein: CASSEGSGSPYEQYF
V gene: TRBV20-1; CDR3 length: 15; D gene: TRBD2; J gene: TRBJ2-3; clone size: few; CDR3 DNA: TGCAGTGCTACCAGACTAGCGGGAGGGACAGATACGCAGTATTTT; CDR3 protein: CSATRLAGGTDTQYF
V gene: TRBV19; CDR3 length: 13; D gene: NA; J gene: TRBJ2-1; clone size: few; CDR3 DNA: TGTGCCAGTAGTCGGCGGGGCGGGGATGAGCAGTTCTTC; CDR3 protein: CASSRRGGDEQFF
V gene: TRBV13; CDR3 length: 16; D gene: TRBD2; J gene: TRBJ2-3; clone size: many; CDR3 DNA: TGTGCCAGCAGCCCCCGGACTAGCGGGAATACAGATACGCAGTATTTT; CDR3 protein: CASSPRTSGNTDTQYF
V gene: TRBV20-1; CDR3 length: 17; D gene: TRBD1; J gene: TRBJ2-5; clone size: few; CDR3 DNA: TGCAGTGCTAGAGCCCCCCCGGGACAGGTCCGGGGGGAGACCCAGTACTTC; CDR3 protein: CSARAPPGQVRGETQYF
V gene: TRBV5-6; CDR3 length: 16; D gene: NA; J gene: TRBJ2-1; clone size: NA; CDR3 DNA: TGTGCCAGCAGCTTGGGATGGGCCAGAACCTACAATGAGCAGTTCTTC; CDR3 protein: CASSLGWARTYNEQFF
V gene: TRBV9; CDR3 length: 15; D gene: NA; J gene: TRBJ2-3; clone size: many; CDR3 DNA: TGTGCCAGCAGCGTAGAGTGGAACGGGGTAGATACGCAGTATTTT; CDR3 protein: CASSVEWNGVDTQYF
V gene: TRBV20-1; CDR3 length: 15; D gene: TRBD2; J gene: TRBJ2-1; clone size: many; CDR3 DNA: TGCAGTGCTCACAAGCGGGAGGGGACTTACAATGAGCAGTTCTTC; CDR3 protein: CSAHKREGTYNEQFF
V gene: TRBV27; CDR3 length: 15; D gene: NA; J gene: TRBJ2-2; clone size: many; CDR3 DNA: TGTGCCAGCGGTCCCGGGACGGGGAACACCGGGGAGCTGTTTTTT; CDR3 protein: CASGPGTGNTGELFF
V gene: TRBV27; CDR3 length: 17; D gene: TRBD2; J gene: TRBJ2-1; clone size: many; CDR3 DNA: TGTGCCAGCAGTTTATCCTTAGCGGGAGGGCCTTCGGATGAGCAGTTCTTC; CDR3 protein: CASSLSLAGGPSDEQFF
V gene: TRBV6-7; CDR3 length: 15; D gene: TRBD1; J gene: TRBJ2-7; clone size: many; CDR3 DNA: TGTGCCAGCAGTGGACCGGGACAGGGACAAAACGAGCAGTACTTC; CDR3 protein: CASSGPGQGQNEQYF
V gene: TRBV11-2; CDR3 length: 14; D gene: NA; J gene: TRBJ1-1; clone size: many; CDR3 DNA: TGTGCCAGCAGTTCGGTTAGACTGAACACTGAAGCTTTCTTT; CDR3 protein: CASSSVRLNTEAFF
V gene: TRBV2; CDR3 length: 13; D gene: TRBD2; J gene: TRBJ2-1; clone size: many; CDR3 DNA: TGTGCCAGCAGCACGGGACTAGCACTATCGCAGTTCTTC; CDR3 protein: CASSTGLALSQFF
V gene: TRBV6-1; CDR3 length: 13; D gene: TRBD1; J gene: TRBJ2-4; clone size: many; CDR3 DNA: TGTGCCAGCACCAGTGGGACAGCAAACATTCAGTACTTC; CDR3 protein: CASTSGTANIQYF
V gene: TRBV10-3; CDR3 length: 17; D gene: TRBD1; J gene: TRBJ2-2; clone size: NA; CDR3 DNA: TGTGCCATCAGTGAGTTTATAGGGACAGGAGACACCGGGGAGCTGTTTTTT; CDR3 protein: CAISEFIGTGDTGELFF
V gene: TRBV11-2; CDR3 length: 15; D gene: NA; J gene: TRBJ2-7; clone size: NA; CDR3 DNA: TGTGCCAGCAGCTTAGAGGGGGCTTACTCCTACGAGCAGTACTTC; CDR3 protein: CASSLEGAYSYEQYF
V gene: TRBV9; CDR3 length: 17; D gene: TRBD2; J gene: TRBJ2-1; clone size: few; CDR3 DNA: TGTGCCAGCAGCGAAATCGGGACTAGCGGGAATTACAATGAGCAGTTCTTC; CDR3 protein: CASSEIGTSGNYNEQFF
V gene: TRBV28; CDR3 length: 19; D gene: NA; J gene: TRBJ2-6; clone size: many; CDR3 DNA: TGTGCCAGCAGTTCCCCACCCTTGGGTGGAAAGTCTGGGGCCAACGTCCTGACTTTC; CDR3 protein: CASSSPPLGGKSGANVLTF
V gene: TRBV6-5; CDR3 length: 15; D gene: NA; J gene: TRBJ2-1; clone size: many; CDR3 DNA: TGTGCCAGCAGTTCAGTGGCCAGCTCCTACAATGAGCAGTTCTTC; CDR3 protein: CASSSVASSYNEQFF
V gene: TRBV18; CDR3 length: 15; D gene: TRBD1; J gene: TRBJ1-2; clone size: few; CDR3 DNA: TGTGCCAGCTCAGCTGACAGGGGAAGGAGCTATGGCTACACCTTC; CDR3 protein: CASSADRGRSYGYTF
V gene: TRBV6-2/TRBV6-3; CDR3 length: 18; D gene: TRBD1; J gene: TRBJ1-5; clone size: many; CDR3 DNA: TGTGCCAGCAGTGAGGGACAGGGGGCTATTGCCAGGAGACAGCCCCAGCATTTT; CDR3 protein: CASSEGQGAIARRQPQHF
V gene: TRBV20-1; CDR3 length: 12; D gene: NA; J gene: TRBJ2-5; clone size: many; CDR3 DNA: TGCAGTGCACCTACTACCATGGCGGCCCAGTACTTC; CDR3 protein: CSAPTTMAAQYF
V gene: TRBV29-1; CDR3 length: 13; D gene: NA; J gene: TRBJ2-2; clone size: many; CDR3 DNA: TGCAGCGCCCGCATTGGGAACACCGGGGAGCTGTTTTTT; CDR3 protein: CSARIGNTGELFF
V gene: TRBV6-5; CDR3 length: 17; D gene: TRBD2; J gene: TRBJ2-3; clone size: many; CDR3 DNA: TGTGCCAGCAGTTCTACGCGACTAGCGGGACGCACAGATACGCAGTATTTT; CDR3 protein: CASSSTRLAGRTDTQYF